The 31 T cell receptor beta chains below were found in one sample sequenced in a study of blood T cell repertoires in COVID-19. Sequencing used immunoSEQ multiplex PCR; TCRdb keeps in-frame clones, though not all of them. In the table there are about 170,000 clones, around 86% of which are singletons. Sequenced sample: peripheral blood. The receptors originated from a man aged 60 to 69 with COVID-19, enrolled during active disease.

This rearrangement joins TRBV9 to TRBJ2-5, with 10 bases that match TRBD2. Trimming removed 0 bases from V and 1 base from J; junction bases left unmatched: 3. Looked up from germline, CDR1 is SGDLS and CDR2 is YYNGEE. This CDR3 is built from 16 residues. CDR3 bases: TGTGCCAGCAGCGTAGGCGGACTAGCGGTCCAAGAGACCCAGTACTTC. Its translation: CASSVGGLAVQETQYF. The complete variable domain, with remaining parts taken from reference TRBV9 and TRBJ2-5, reads DSGVTQTPKHLITATGQRVTLRCSPRSGDLSVYWYQQSLDQGLQFLIQYYNGEERAKGNILERFSAQQFPDLHSELNLSSLELGDSALYFCASSVGGLAVQETQYFGPGTRLLVL.

This sequence joins TRBV6-6 and TRBJ2-2; 10 bases map to TRBD1. The germline V gene encodes CDR1 MNHNY and CDR2 SVGAGI (reference sequence). J gave up 7 bases and V 11 bases, and 10 bases lay outside the gene matches. The CDR3 is 14 residues long. The CDR3 sequence: CAGLTGGRGGELFF. The CDR3, as DNA: TGTGCCGGCCTGACAGGGGGCAGGGGCGGGGAGCTGTTTTTT.

This clone was detected only once. The V and J genes are TRBV15 and TRBJ1-4; D is ambiguous. From germline, CDR1 is LNHNV and CDR2 YYDKDF (reference sequence). The CDR3 length is 13 residues. The V gene lost 0 bases and the J gene lost 8 bases, with 7 bases spanning the gap. The DNA of the CDR3 is TGTGCCACCAGCAGAGATCTTCGGGAAAAACTGTTTTTT. Encoded protein: CATSRDLREKLFF. The full variable domain, its missing parts supplied by reference TRBV15 and TRBJ1-4, is DAMVIQNPRYQVTQFGKPVTLSCSQTLNHNVMYWYQQKSSQAPKLLFHYYDKDFNNEADTPDNFQSRRPNTSFCFLDIRSPGLGDTAMYLCATSRDLREKLFFGSGTQLSVL.

The rearrangement uses TRBV5-5 and TRBJ1-2, with 10 bases that match TRBD1. Germline V gene data show CDR1 as SGHKS and CDR2 as YYEKEE (reference sequence). V trimming: 1 base; J trimming: 6 bases; junction bases outside the gene matches: 6. CDR3 size: 15 residues. The CDR3 DNA is TGTGCCAGCAGCTTGTACGCGACAGGGGGCGATGGCTACACCTTC. Amino acids: CASSLYATGGDGYTF.

The chain couples TRBV27 to TRBJ2-2; TRBD1 agrees at 7 bases. The junction had 5 bases not matched to a gene; V was cut back by 6 bases and J by 1 base. The CDR3 spans 15 residues. Germline V gene data show CDR1 as MNHEY and CDR2 as SMNVEV (reference sequence). The CDR3 reads CASRNRQGNTGELFF. Here the CDR3 DNA reads TGTGCCAGCAGGAATAGACAGGGGAACACCGGGGAGCTGTTTTTT.

The V call is TRBV30, the J call TRBJ1-2; no firm D call. Germline loops: CDR1 GTSNPN, CDR2 SVGIG (reference sequence). This CDR3 has 11 residues. The ends were cut back, 4 bases at V and 7 bases at J, with 10 bases in the middle. DNA for the CDR3: TGTGCCTGGACGGACTATGGTGGCTACACCTTC. Residues: CAWTDYGGYTF.

The chain has TRBV14 and TRBJ2-5; no reliable D call. V was trimmed by 5 bases and J by 5 bases, leaving 9 bases between them. CDR3 length equals 12 residues. In germline, CDR1 is SGHDN, CDR2 FVKESK. CDR3 amino acids: CASSKTRETQYF. CDR3 in DNA: TGTGCCAGCAGCAAGACGCGGGAGACCCAGTACTTC.

The CDR3 DNA follows: TGTGCCAGCAGTTCGGGACAGAACTATGGCTACACCTTC. Amino acid sequence: CASSSGQNYGYTF. The chain links TRBV28 to TRBJ1-2, with 7 positions matching TRBD1. CDR3 length: 13 amino acids. CDR1 MDHEN and CDR2 SYDVKM come from the germline V gene. V lost 4 bases, J lost 2 bases, and 1 base stayed unmatched.

This clone has only one observation. The chain couples TRBV9 to TRBJ2-1; D might be TRBD1 (5 bases). In germline, CDR1 is SGDLS, CDR2 YYNGEE. This CDR3 is built from 15 residues. Trimming shortened V by 0 bases and J by 4 bases, and 11 bases separated the two germline ends. The CDR3 reads CASSVVSQGYNEQFF. Written as DNA, the CDR3 is TGTGCCAGCAGCGTAGTCTCCCAGGGTTACAATGAGCAGTTCTTC.

This clone was observed a single time. This chain joins TRBV28 and TRBJ1-2; 11 bases agree with TRBD1. CDR3 length: 15 residues. The germline V gene has CDR1 MDHEN and CDR2 SYDVKM. V shed 4 bases and J 5 bases; nucleotides not matched to a gene: 6. The CDR3 bases are TGTGCCAGCAGTTCCGCCGGGACAGGGGGTTATGGCTACACCTTC. Amino acid sequence: CASSSAGTGGYGYTF.

V gene TRBV27 combines with J gene TRBJ2-5; a weak D match, TRBD2 (7 bases). The V and J ends lost 8 bases and 5 bases respectively, with 21 bases between them. The germline gives CDR1 MNHEY, CDR2 SMNVEV (reference sequence). The CDR3 totals 15 residues. CDR3 coding DNA: TGTGCCAGCTCCGCGGGGGCGGAACGGTCGGAGACCCAGTACTTC. Its protein product is CASSAGAERSETQYF.

The genes are TRBV6-5 and TRBJ1-4; D is perhaps TRBD1 (6 bases). Trimming left V 6 bases short and J 5 bases short, with 10 bases between. CDR1 and CDR2 from the germline V gene are MNHEY and SVGAGI. The CDR3 sequence is 13 residues long. In nucleotides, the CDR3 is TGTGCCAGCAGGAGACAGGAGAATGAAAAACTGTTTTTT. Encoded protein: CASRRQENEKLFF.

This chain connects TRBV6-2 or TRBV6-3 to TRBJ1-1; 9 bases are shared with TRBD1. Looked up from germline, CDR1 is MNHEY and CDR2 is SVGEGT. The junction had 15 bases not matched to a gene; V was cut back by 5 bases and J by 5 bases. This CDR3 has 17 amino acids. This CDR3 reads CASSPSPGQGSWTEAFF. DNA for the CDR3: TGTGCCAGCAGTCCATCACCGGGACAGGGAAGCTGGACTGAAGCTTTCTTT.

The chain recombines TRBV6-4 with TRBJ2-2; no firm D call. The CDR3 length is 13 residues. Germline loops: CDR1 MRHNA, CDR2 SNTAGT. Trimming stripped 5 bases from V and 7 bases from J, with 11 bases between. The CDR3 protein is CASSIEAGGELFF. The CDR3 region has the DNA TGTGCCAGCAGTATAGAGGCCGGCGGGGAGCTGTTTTTT.

CDR3 nucleotides: TGTGCCAGCAGTGACCTACAGGGTTCACCCCTCCACTTT. Amino acid sequence: CASSDLQGSPLHF. The genes are TRBV6-4 and TRBJ1-6; TRBD1 is a possible D gene (6 bases). CDR3 length equals 13 residues. Germline V gene lookup returns CDR1 MRHNA and CDR2 SNTAGT. Trimming took off 2 bases at V and 9 bases at J, with 8 bases between the two ends.

This clone is a singleton in its sample. The chain combines TRBV5-5 with TRBJ1-6, with D possibly TRBD1 on 5 matching bases. V lost 2 bases, J lost 10 bases, and 10 bases lay in between. The CDR3 is 13 amino acids. Germline CDR1 reads SGHKS; CDR2 reads YYEKEE (reference sequence). CDR3 in amino acids: CASSFSGDSPLHF. The CDR3, as DNA: TGTGCCAGCAGCTTTTCGGGGGACTCACCCCTCCACTTT.

This clone was seen a few times. Other DNA sequences in this specimen translate into the identical CDR3. This sequence joins TRBV6-5 and TRBJ2-7; a possible D gene is TRBD1 (5 bases). Germline-derived CDR1 and CDR2 are MNHEY and SVGAGI. CDR3 length: 15 amino acids. Trimming left V 4 bases short and J 0 bases short, with 13 bases between. CDR3 in DNA: TGTGCCAGCAGTTCCTGGACATCCGGCTCCTACGAGCAGTACTTC. Translated: CASSSWTSGSYEQYF.

The chain combines TRBV6-1 with TRBJ2-5, with D hard to call. The V end lost 3 bases, the J end lost 2 bases, and 7 bases lay between the germline ends. The length of the CDR3 is 13 residues. Germline V CDR1 and CDR2: MNHNS, SASEGT. The CDR3 nucleotides are TGTGCCAGCAGTGACAGGAAGCAAGAGACCCAGTACTTC. Protein product: CASSDRKQETQYF.

The gene calls are TRBV5-1 and TRBJ1-4; D is unclear. Trimming pared 0 bases from V and 7 bases from J, leaving 13 bases between. This CDR3 region has 15 residues. Germline V gene data show CDR1 as SGHRS and CDR2 as YFSETQ. The CDR3 sequence: CASSLAGGEAEKLFF. The CDR3 bases are TGCGCCAGCAGCTTGGCCGGCGGGGAGGCTGAAAAACTGTTTTTT.

This clone was seen more than once but under ten times. The chain is built from TRBV9 and TRBJ1-1; unclear D gene. This CDR3 comprises 13 residues. From germline, CDR1 is SGDLS and CDR2 YYNGEE. The V and J ends lost 3 bases and 7 bases respectively, with 13 bases between them. CDR3 bases: TGTGCCAGCAGCGCGCAGGCAGGTAGTGAAGCTTTCTTT. Residues: CASSAQAGSEAFF.

The CDR3 here is CSASGAPGHYTDTQYF. The CDR3 nucleotides are TGCAGTGCTAGTGGGGCTCCGGGACATTACACAGATACGCAGTATTTT. The V call is TRBV20-1, the J call TRBJ2-3; D may be TRBD1 (6 bases). The CDR3 loop spans 16 amino acids. Looked up from germline, CDR1 is DFQATT and CDR2 is SNEGSKA (reference sequence). V was trimmed by 3 bases and J by 2 bases, leaving 18 bases between them.

V is TRBV6-5 and J is TRBJ2-7, with a possible D match to TRBD1 (5 bases). V gave up 5 bases and J gave up 0 bases, with 11 bases separating them. The CDR3 has 14 residues. Germline loops: CDR1 MNHEY, CDR2 SVGAGI. Here the CDR3 reads CASSKTATSYEQYF. In DNA form, the CDR3 reads TGTGCCAGCAGTAAGACAGCTACCTCCTACGAGCAGTACTTC.

This clone has a handful of counts. CDR3 loop: CASHRQQRYGYTF. CDR3 sequence (DNA): TGTGCCAGCCATCGACAGCAGCGATATGGCTACACCTTC. The chain recombines TRBV28 with TRBJ1-2; the D gene is possibly TRBD1 (5 bases). The V end lost 8 bases, the J end lost 5 bases, and 15 bases lay between the germline ends. This CDR3 has 13 amino acids. Germline V CDR1 and CDR2: MDHEN, SYDVKM.

The rearrangement joins TRBV11-3 to TRBJ2-3; 10 positions match TRBD2. CDR1 SGHNT and CDR2 YENEEA come from the germline V gene. The V and J ends lost 7 bases and 4 bases, in that order; junction bases with no gene match: 20. This CDR3 spans 19 amino acids. CDR3 amino acids: CASTPGLAGALAPPDTQYF. In nucleotides, the CDR3 is TGTGCCAGCACCCCGGGGCTAGCGGGGGCCCTGGCCCCCCCAGATACGCAGTATTTT.

On this clone: The same CDR3 can be traced to other DNA sequences in this sample. The chain links TRBV18 to TRBJ1-2; 8 bases are shared with TRBD1. Germline CDR1 is KGHSH and CDR2 is LQKENI. Losses at the gene ends were 6 bases for V and 7 bases for J; bases not matched to a gene: 4. The length of the CDR3 is 12 residues. This CDR3 is CASSPDRAGYTF. As DNA, the CDR3 is TGTGCCAGCTCTCCGGACAGGGCTGGCTACACCTTC.

The V and J genes are TRBV11-3 and TRBJ2-2; D is ambiguous. The germline V and J ends were trimmed by 4 bases and 8 bases, with 14 bases remaining between them. This CDR3 is 14 amino acids long. In germline, CDR1 is SGHNT, CDR2 YENEEA. The CDR3 is CASSSDAGQGELFF. The CDR3 DNA is TGTGCCAGCAGCTCTGATGCAGGCCAAGGGGAGCTGTTTTTT. Full variable domain (outside the CDR3, taken from reference TRBV11-3 and TRBJ2-2): EAGVVQSPRYKIIEKKQPVAFWCNPISGHNTLYWYLQNLGQGPELLIRYENEEAVDDSQLPKDRFSAERLKGVDSTLKIQPAELGDSAVYLCASSSDAGQGELFFGEGSRLTVL.

The CDR3, as DNA: TGTGCCACCAGTGAGACCGATACTAGCGGGAGGGCCATATTTTCCCGAAGCTCCTACAATGAGCAGTTCTTC. Translating gives CATSETDTSGRAIFSRSSYNEQFF. J is TRBJ2-1 and V is TRBV24-1, with TRBD2 matching 13 bases. Germline CDR1 is KGHDR and CDR2 is SFDVKD. The CDR3 has 24 amino acids. J lost 0 bases, V lost 4 bases, and 23 bases had no gene match.

The chain combines TRBV12-3 or TRBV12-4 with TRBJ2-7; D gene uncertain. This CDR3 has 11 residues. V dropped 4 bases and J dropped 8 bases, with 9 bases sitting between them. Here the CDR3 reads CASSSAWQQYF. Here the CDR3 DNA reads TGTGCCAGCAGTTCCGCTTGGCAGCAGTACTTC.

The chain carries TRBV7-2 and TRBJ1-1; D not certain. Trimming removed 1 base at V and 4 bases at J, with 10 bases between. The germline V gene has CDR1 SGHTA and CDR2 FQGNSA. The CDR3 consists of 14 residues. For the CDR3, the DNA is TGTGCCAGCAGCTTAGGAGGTGGGAGCACTGAAGCTTTCTTT. Residues: CASSLGGGSTEAFF.

This clone was detected once. The chain has TRBV6-6 and TRBJ2-1; 13 bases are shared with TRBD2. The V gene end was trimmed by 6 bases and the J gene end by 0 bases; junction bases not matched to a gene: 8. Germline CDR1 MNHNY, CDR2 SVGAGI (reference sequence). This CDR3 spans 18 amino acids. CDR3 in DNA: TGTGCCAGCAGACGACTAGCGGGGGGTCCAAGCTCCTACAATGAGCAGTTCTTC. Translation: CASRRLAGGPSSYNEQFF.

The gene calls are TRBV7-9 and TRBJ2-7, with TRBD1 as a possible D gene (5 bases). The V gene's germline CDR1 is SEHNR and CDR2 FQNEAQ (reference sequence). V gave up 5 bases and J gave up 5 bases, with 10 bases separating them. The CDR3 extends over 12 amino acids. CDR3 loop: CASSPQGNEQYF. The CDR3 coding sequence is TGTGCCAGCAGCCCGCAGGGAAACGAGCAGTACTTC.